The clone carrying this T cell receptor beta chain was detected only a few times. Antigen: not known. The CDR3 is 16 amino acids. Trimming pared 0 bases from V and 5 bases from J, leaving 16 bases between. Germline V gives CDR1 MGHRA, CDR2 YSYEKL. Libraries were prepared by immunoSEQ multiplex PCR; TCRdb keeps only in-frame clonotypes and omits some of them. There are around 60,000 clones in the sample; roughly 80% occur only once, and approximately 2.8% lies in the top ten. The patients had HPV-negative, locally advanced oral cavity squamous cell carcinoma. The source of the sample is a study of neoadjuvant anti-PD-1 for oral cavity cancer. Background on the study: Patients without progression got a fourth dose around day 43. Study findings and constraints: Higher pretreatment blood Treg/Th17 ratios correlated with higher pretreatment blood and lower post-treatment tumor TCRbeta clonality. After neoadjuvant nivolumab, PBMC T cell clonality was significantly higher in non-responders than responders.

The chain recombines TRBV4-1 with TRBJ1-2; D not certain. The origin of this receptor is a person aged 35 to 85 with oral cavity squamous cell carcinoma. The sample was PBMCs, taken before nivolumab (anti-PD-1) treatment. In DNA form, the CDR3 reads TGCGCCAGCAGCCAAGATTGGCCGAAACTTGGTTATGGCTACACCTTC. Translated, it gives CASSQDWPKLGYGYTF.